This is a list of T cell receptor beta chains from one sample in a study of blood T cells in healthy people across ages. One entry per CDR3 protein results from TCRdb running MiXCR on the 5' RACE reads. The sample records over 750,000 distinct CDR3 sequences, 25% being singletons. This sample also appeared in a second study, on T cells of mothers and their children.

The sample consisted of blood. These receptors were taken from a boy aged 5-17 years in good health. Each CDR3 is given with its conserved first and last residue. The order of the fields is J gene, V gene, clone size, D gene, CDR3 DNA, CDR3 protein. D genes are given only for firm matches. The listing skips clone size in some rows; elsewhere it reads once, few, many or a size class.

J: TRBJ2-1
V: TRBV28
size: .
D: TRBD1
DNA: TGTGCCAGCAGCACAGGGGGCCGAGAGCAGTTCTTC
CDR3: CASSTGGREQFF

J: TRBJ1-4
V: TRBV7-2
size: .
D: .
DNA: TGTGCCAGCAGCTTAGTAGGGGCAGCTAATGAAAAACTGGTTTTT
CDR3: CASSLVGAANEKLVF

J: TRBJ1-2
V: TRBV28
size: few
D: TRBD1
DNA: TGTGCCAGCAGCCCCTTCACCGGGACAGGGTATGGCTACACCTTC
CDR3: CASSPFTGTGYGYTF

J: TRBJ2-1
V: TRBV13
size: .
D: .
DNA: TGTGCCAGCAGCAAGGGAGCAACGAATGAGCAGTTCTTC
CDR3: CASSKGATNEQFF

J: TRBJ2-6
V: TRBV3-1
size: .
D: .
DNA: TGTGCCAGCAGCCAACAGGGGCCCTCTGGGGCCAACGTCCTGACTTTC
CDR3: CASSQQGPSGANVLTF

J: TRBJ2-2
V: TRBV7-2
size: .
D: TRBD2
DNA: TGTGCCAGCAGCCCCCACAGCGGGAGAGGGGTCGGGGAGCTGTTTTTT
CDR3: CASSPHSGRGVGELFF

J: TRBJ2-7
V: TRBV3-1
size: few
D: .
DNA: TGTGCCAGCAGCCGCATTACTAGTCCCTCCTACGAGCAGTACTTC
CDR3: CASSRITSPSYEQYF

J: TRBJ2-3
V: TRBV28
size: few
D: .
DNA: TGTGCCGCCCTAGACACAGATACGCAGTATTTT
CDR3: CAALDTDTQYF

J: TRBJ2-5
V: TRBV7-2
size: .
D: .
DNA: TGTGCCAGCAGCTCCCCCCCTCGAAGAGAGACCCAGTACTTC
CDR3: CASSSPPRRETQYF

J: TRBJ2-1
V: TRBV11-2
size: few
D: TRBD2
DNA: TGTGCCAGCGGTCCGGGACTAGCATATGAGCAGTTCTTC
CDR3: CASGPGLAYEQFF

J: TRBJ2-1
V: TRBV29-1
size: .
D: .
DNA: TGCAGCGTTGACAAGGTCGGGGATGAGCAGTTCTTC
CDR3: CSVDKVGDEQFF

J: TRBJ1-1
V: TRBV19
size: .
D: TRBD1
DNA: TGTGCCAGTAGTATTTTACAGGGGGCGAATACTGAAGCTTTCTTT
CDR3: CASSILQGANTEAFF

J: TRBJ2-7
V: TRBV10-3
size: few
D: .
DNA: TGTGCCATAACGGGCTCCCCACGCTACGAGCAGTACTTC
CDR3: CAITGSPRYEQYF

J: TRBJ2-1
V: TRBV29-1
size: few
D: TRBD2
DNA: TGCAGCTCGCCATGGGGGACTAGCGGGCCCGGATCCTACAATGAGCAGTTCTTC
CDR3: CSSPWGTSGPGSYNEQFF

J: TRBJ2-7
V: TRBV6-2/TRBV6-3
size: .
D: .
DNA: TGTGCCAGCACCAATTATCGGGGCTTCAGGAACGAGCAGTACTTC
CDR3: CASTNYRGFRNEQYF

J: TRBJ2-7
V: TRBV4-2
size: .
D: .
DNA: TGTGCCAGCAGCCAAAGAGCGGGCTCCTACGAGCAGTACTTC
CDR3: CASSQRAGSYEQYF

J: TRBJ2-5
V: TRBV7-2
size: .
D: .
DNA: TGTGCCAGCAGCTTTAGCTACTTCGGGGGAAAGACCCAGTACTTC
CDR3: CASSFSYFGGKTQYF

J: TRBJ1-5
V: TRBV7-2
size: .
D: .
DNA: TGTGCCAGCAGCTTAGCCCCGGGAGGGAAGCAGCCCCAGCATTTT
CDR3: CASSLAPGGKQPQHF

J: TRBJ2-1
V: TRBV20-1
size: .
D: TRBD2
DNA: TGCAGTGCTAGCACTAGCGGGACGACAATCTATGAACAGTTCTTC
CDR3: CSASTSGTTIYEQFF

J: TRBJ1-4
V: TRBV4-3
size: .
D: .
DNA: TGCGCCAGCAGCCAAGGCGACAGGAGCGAAAAACTGTTTTTT
CDR3: CASSQGDRSEKLFF

J: TRBJ2-1
V: TRBV29-1
size: .
D: TRBD1
DNA: TGCAGCGTCTGGGGGGGACAGGGGGAACACAATGAGCAGTTCTTC
CDR3: CSVWGGQGEHNEQFF

J: TRBJ2-1
V: TRBV3-1
size: many
D: .
DNA: TGTGCCAGCAGCCAAGTAACTACCTACAATGAGCAGTTCTTC
CDR3: CASSQVTTYNEQFF

J: TRBJ2-5
V: TRBV3-1
size: .
D: .
DNA: TGTGCCAGCAGCCACCTAGATGTTGAGACCCAGTACTTC
CDR3: CASSHLDVETQYF

J: TRBJ2-7
V: TRBV20-1
size: once
D: .
DNA: TGCAGTGCTACACCCCCGAGACGGGAATTGTTTGAGCAGTACTTC
CDR3: CSATPPRRELFEQYF

J: TRBJ2-5
V: TRBV28
size: few
D: .
DNA: TGTGCCAGCAGTTTCCGGGACCGACGGACCCAGTACTTC
CDR3: CASSFRDRRTQYF

J: TRBJ2-5
V: TRBV29-1
size: .
D: .
DNA: TGCACCGGACAGAGGCAAGAGACCCAGTACTTC
CDR3: CTGQRQETQYF

J: TRBJ1-2
V: TRBV27
size: few
D: .
DNA: TGTGCCAGCAGTTTTTCCACGGGACGGGCTGGCGGCTACACCTTC
CDR3: CASSFSTGRAGGYTF

J: TRBJ2-7
V: TRBV9
size: .
D: .
DNA: TGTGCCAGGGACTCTAGCGCAAGAAACTACGAGCAGTACTTC
CDR3: CARDSSARNYEQYF

J: TRBJ2-7
V: TRBV12-3/TRBV12-4
size: few
D: .
DNA: TGTGCCAGCAGTTTGGGTAGGGGAAGCGAGCAGTACTTC
CDR3: CASSLGRGSEQYF

J: TRBJ2-1
V: TRBV20-1
size: .
D: TRBD2
DNA: TGCAGTGCTAGAGTTACAGCGGGAGTGTCGAATGAGCAGTTCTTC
CDR3: CSARVTAGVSNEQFF

J: TRBJ1-5
V: TRBV4-2
size: few
D: TRBD1
DNA: TGTGCCAGCAGCCAAGGATGGACAGGGTTGGGCAATCAGCCCCAGCATTTT
CDR3: CASSQGWTGLGNQPQHF

J: TRBJ1-4
V: TRBV7-2
size: .
D: TRBD1
DNA: TGTGCCAGCAGCTTAGAAGGACAGGGGGGGCCTAATGAAAAACTGTTTTTT
CDR3: CASSLEGQGGPNEKLFF